This is a list of T cell receptor beta chains from one sample in a study of CD8 T cells in Susac syndrome. TCRdb itself ran the immunoSEQ multiplex PCR reads through MiXCR, one entry per CDR3 protein. The sample shows 180,000 or so distinct CDR3 sequences, around 94% of them seen only once. The sequenced material came from CD4+ T cells from PBMCs. The receptors originated from a human donor in good health. The CDR3 runs from the conserved cysteine through the conserved F or W. The D gene is left open where the match is weak. Rows give clone size only sometimes, using once, few, many, or a class for an expanded clone.

abundance,d_gene,j_gene,v_gene,CDR3nt,CDR3aa
.,.,TRBJ2-1,TRBV7-2,TGTGCCAGCACTACGTACAATGAGCAGTTCTTC,CASTTYNEQFF
.,.,TRBJ1-6,TRBV7-2,TGTGCCAGCAGCTTAGGCTGGCTGGGTAATTCACCCCTCCACTTT,CASSLGWLGNSPLHF
.,TRBD1,TRBJ2-1,TRBV30,TGTGCCTGGACCCCGGGACAGGGGGCAAATGAGCAGTTCTTC,CAWTPGQGANEQFF
.,.,TRBJ1-2,TRBV30,TGTGCCTGGAGCAAGCTAGGGGTTAACTATGGCTACACCTTC,CAWSKLGVNYGYTF
.,TRBD1,TRBJ1-4,TRBV12-3/TRBV12-4,TGTGCCAGCAGTTTACAGGACAGGGAGGAAAAACTGTTTTTT,CASSLQDREEKLFF
once,.,TRBJ2-5,TRBV5-1,TGCGCCAGCAGTGGAGTAGCCCAGGAGACCCAGTACTTC,CASSGVAQETQYF
.,.,TRBJ1-2,TRBV23-1,TGCGCCAGCGTATCGTCAGGGACGGACTATGGCTACACCTTC,CASVSSGTDYGYTF
.,.,TRBJ1-1,TRBV3-1,TGTGCCAGCAGCCAAGTCCCTTTGAACACTGAAGCTTTCTTT,CASSQVPLNTEAFF
.,TRBD1,TRBJ1-1,TRBV29-1,TGCAGCGTCGCCACAGGGGGCAGAGGATTTATAGGCACTGAAGCTTTCTTT,CSVATGGRGFIGTEAFF
.,.,TRBJ1-1,TRBV7-9,TGTGCCAGCAGCTTATGGGGGGCTCACACTGAAGCTTTCTTT,CASSLWGAHTEAFF
.,TRBD2,TRBJ2-5,TRBV2,TGTGCCTCCCGAGGGCGGGGGGGAGGAGAGACCCAGTACTTC,CASRGRGGGETQYF
.,TRBD2,TRBJ2-7,TRBV6-5,TGTGCCAGCAGTAATGCGGGGGGGAGCTACGAGCAGTACTTC,CASSNAGGSYEQYF
.,.,TRBJ1-5,TRBV30,TGTGCCTGGAGTTTTGCATTAAATCAGCCCCAGCATTTT,CAWSFALNQPQHF
once,.,TRBJ2-3,TRBV24-1,TGTGCCACCAGTGATATAATGGAAGCAGATACGCAGTATTTT,CATSDIMEADTQYF
.,.,TRBJ1-3,TRBV25-1,TGTGCCAGCAAGAAAGACCCGGGATACACCATATATTTT,CASKKDPGYTIYF
.,TRBD2,TRBJ2-5,TRBV11-2,TGTGCCAGTGGGACGGGGGGAGAAGAGACCCAGTACTTC,CASGTGGEETQYF
.,TRBD1,TRBJ2-5,TRBV18,TGTGCCAGCTCACCAAGCCGACAGGGTGGAGAGACCCAGTACTTC,CASSPSRQGGETQYF
.,.,TRBJ2-3,TRBV29-1,TGCAGCGTTGATCGAGGGCCCTCGAAGTATTTT,CSVDRGPSKYF
once,TRBD2,TRBJ2-7,TRBV30,TGTGCCTGGAGCCCAGGCGCGACTAGCGGGGGGAACTACGAGCAGTACTTC,CAWSPGATSGGNYEQYF
.,.,TRBJ2-6,TRBV29-1,TGCAGCGTTGAAGATACATGGGTTCCCGGGGCCAACGTCCTGACTTTC,CSVEDTWVPGANVLTF
.,TRBD2,TRBJ2-7,TRBV29-1,TGCAGCGTGAGGCGGACTAGCGGGGGCTACGAGCAGTACTTC,CSVRRTSGGYEQYF
.,TRBD1,TRBJ2-1,TRBV29-1,TGCAGCTCCCGACAGGGGGGAGTCAATGAGCAGTTCTTC,CSSRQGGVNEQFF
.,.,TRBJ2-3,TRBV29-1,TGCAGCGTTGATGCAGGAGCAGATACGCAGTATTTT,CSVDAGADTQYF
once,.,TRBJ1-1,TRBV7-3,TGTGCCAGCAGCTGGGCCGAGAACACTGAAGCTTTCTTT,CASSWAENTEAFF
.,.,TRBJ1-2,TRBV4-3,TGCGCCAGCAGCCAAGGACCGGGAGCTAACTATGGCTACACCTTC,CASSQGPGANYGYTF
.,.,TRBJ1-2,TRBV20-1,TGCAGTGCTAGAGACCAGGGTGGCGGCTACACCTTC,CSARDQGGGYTF
.,.,TRBJ1-5,TRBV7-2,TGTGCCAGCAGCTTAGCGACGGTTACAGGCCATAGCAATCAGCCCCAGCATTTT,CASSLATVTGHSNQPQHF
.,.,TRBJ2-3,TRBV5-1,TGCGCCAGCAGGGAGGGCCAGGGCACAGATACGCAGTATTTT,CASREGQGTDTQYF
.,.,TRBJ1-5,TRBV30,TGTGCCTGGAGTGCCCGCCAGGGAGACAATCAGCCCCAGCATTTT,CAWSARQGDNQPQHF
.,TRBD2,TRBJ2-7,TRBV18,TGTGCCAGCTCACCAGCAAGGCTAGCGGGGTCGTACGAGCAGTACTTC,CASSPARLAGSYEQYF
.,.,TRBJ2-7,TRBV18,TGTGCCAGCTCTTCGGACGCGGACGAGCAGTACTTC,CASSSDADEQYF
.,.,TRBJ1-2,TRBV29-1,TGCAGCGTTGAAGTCAGCAGGGGAGACTATGGCTACACCTTC,CSVEVSRGDYGYTF
.,TRBD2,TRBJ2-3,TRBV20-1,TGCAGTGCAGTGGGGCTAGCGGGGGACCGAGATACGCAGTATTTT,CSAVGLAGDRDTQYF
.,.,TRBJ2-1,TRBV19,TGTGCCAGTAACGATCAGGGGTGGCCCTACAATGAGCAGTTCTTC,CASNDQGWPYNEQFF
once,TRBD1,TRBJ2-7,TRBV7-8,TGTGCCAGCAGCCCGGCGGCTAGAGACAGGGGACGAGAGCAGTACTTC,CASSPAARDRGREQYF
.,.,TRBJ2-3,TRBV29-1,TGCAGCGTGTCGAAAGGTGGAGATACGCAGTATTTT,CSVSKGGDTQYF
.,.,TRBJ1-6,TRBV12-3/TRBV12-4,TGTGCCAGCAGTCCGCAACGCGGGCGCGTGTTACTCCACTTT,CASSPQRGRVLLHF
.,TRBD2,TRBJ2-6,TRBV30,TGTGCCTGGAGCAACCCGGGACTAAGCTCTGGGGCCAACGTCCTGACTTTC,CAWSNPGLSSGANVLTF
.,.,TRBJ2-1,TRBV9,TGTGCCAGCAGCGTAGGTGCCTACAATGAGCAGTTCTTC,CASSVGAYNEQFF
.,.,TRBJ1-1,TRBV5-1,TGCGCCAGCAGCTTGGAAGTTCTGGGGGTGGCAGCTTTCTTT,CASSLEVLGVAAFF
.,.,TRBJ1-1,TRBV30,TGTGCCTGGAGTCTCTCCCTTGAAGCTTTCTTT,CAWSLSLEAFF
.,.,TRBJ1-6,TRBV4-3,TGCGCCAGCAGCCAAGAGCGGGACCGGTATTCACCCCTCCACTTT,CASSQERDRYSPLHF
once,.,TRBJ2-5,TRBV3-1,TGTGCCAGCAGCCAGGTAGTCGGGACCCAGTACTTC,CASSQVVGTQYF
.,.,TRBJ2-5,TRBV20-1,TGCAGTGCTAGAGATCGTTTGGACGGGGGAAGGGAGACCCAGTACTTC,CSARDRLDGGRETQYF
.,.,TRBJ1-2,TRBV7-2,TGTGCCAGCAGCTTAGGCGGGGGCACTAACTATGGCTACACCTTC,CASSLGGGTNYGYTF
.,.,TRBJ1-5,TRBV4-2,TGTGCCAGCAGCCAAGAACGGCTCAATCAGCCCCAGCATTTT,CASSQERLNQPQHF
.,.,TRBJ2-1,TRBV15,TGTGCCACCAGCTCCCGTGCCGGGGGCATATACAATGAGCAGTTCTTC,CATSSRAGGIYNEQFF
.,.,TRBJ1-3,TRBV30,TGTGCCTGGAGTCAGGACTCTGGAAACACCATATATTTT,CAWSQDSGNTIYF
.,TRBD2,TRBJ2-3,TRBV6-6,TGTGCCAGCAGAGGTTGGAGCGGGGAATACACAGATACGCAGTATTTT,CASRGWSGEYTDTQYF
.,TRBD1,TRBJ2-3,TRBV7-3,TGTGCCAGCAGCTCTCAGGGGGCGCGCGCAGATACGCAGTATTTT,CASSSQGARADTQYF